This TCR beta chain appears in the sequencing data of a study of T cell responses to AZD1222 COVID-19 vaccine. Researchers grouped second doses given at about 4 or about 12 weeks into one pool. Germline loops: CDR1 ENHRY, CDR2 SYGVKD. V gave up 8 bases and J gave up 2 bases; unmatched junction bases: 4. This CDR3 comprises 15 residues. Clones were sequenced by immunoSEQ multiplex PCR, and TCRdb holds only the in-frame ones, with some missing. The sample includes roughly 99,000 clones, around nine tenths seen only once; the top ten take 5.5% to 7%. Study-level results: Repertoire sampling occurred only after the peak T cell response.

Notes on this clone: Antigen: not known.

The chain employs TRBV10-3 and TRBJ2-6; 9 nucleotides match TRBD1. The receptor's source is an adult who received the AZD1222 COVID-19 vaccine. The sequences come from peripheral blood, collected 28 days after the second AZD1222 dose. CDR3 nucleotides: TGTGCCATCGGACAGGGGATTACTGGGGCCAACGTCCTGACTTTC. This sequence encodes CAIGQGITGANVLTF.